This is a list of T cell receptor beta chains from one sample in a study of molecular identifiers for immune sequencing clone quantification. Each CDR3 protein gets one entry after TCRdb re-called the PCR reads with MiXCR. Among around 460,000 distinct CDR3 sequences listed, roughly 26% were seen once. The sequenced material came from naive CD8+ T cells from blood, with Jurkat cell RNA spiked in. Every receptor here comes from a human donor in good health. Some libraries in this study had Jurkat cell RNA spiked in. CDR3s include the opening cysteine and the closing phenylalanine or tryptophan. The D gene is left open where the match is weak. Clone sizes are given selectively: once, few, many, or a class where the clone is expanded.

>TRBJ2-2|-|TRBV7-9|-
TGTGCCAGCAGCTCCTGGGCGGGCACCGGGGAGCTGTTTTTT
CASSSWAGTGELFF
>TRBJ2-3|few|TRBV15|TRBD1
TGTGCCACCAGCAGCATCCCGGGACAGGGGGCAACAGATACGCAGTATTTT
CATSSIPGQGATDTQYF
>TRBJ2-7|-|TRBV4-3|TRBD2
TGCGCCAGCAGCCATGGCGCGGGAGTAAATTCCTACGAGCAGTACTTC
CASSHGAGVNSYEQYF
>TRBJ1-1|-|TRBV19|-
TGTGCCAGTAGTATAGGCAGGGGCTACACTGAAGCTTTCTTT
CASSIGRGYTEAFF
>TRBJ2-7|many|TRBV5-4|TRBD2
TGTGCCAGCACCCGCGGGGGAGAAACCTACGAGCAGTACTTC
CASTRGGETYEQYF
>TRBJ1-5|-|TRBV2|-
TGTGCCAGCAGCCCCAACGGACTTAATCAAAATCAGCCCCAGCATTTT
CASSPNGLNQNQPQHF
>TRBJ2-1|few|TRBV19|-
TGTGCCAGTAGCGACTTAGGTCTCTACAATGAGCAGTTCTTC
CASSDLGLYNEQFF
>TRBJ2-7|-|TRBV28|-
TGTGCCAGCAGTCCTCGGAGTAACTCCTACGAGCAGTACTTC
CASSPRSNSYEQYF
>TRBJ2-2|-|TRBV4-1|-
TGCGCCAGCAGCCAAGTTATCAGCAACACCGGGGAGCTGTTTTTT
CASSQVISNTGELFF
>TRBJ1-4|few|TRBV12-3/TRBV12-4|-
TGTGCCAGCAGCCTAACCCCAGGGACGAGTGATGAAAAACTGTTTTTT
CASSLTPGTSDEKLFF
>TRBJ2-7|few|TRBV20-1|TRBD2
TGCAGTGCTGTGACTAGCGGGAGCTCCGCCTACGAGCAGTACTTC
CSAVTSGSSAYEQYF
>TRBJ1-5|few|TRBV9|-
TGTGCCAGCAGCGTAGGAGCCGAGGGACAGCCCCAGCATTTT
CASSVGAEGQPQHF
>TRBJ2-5|-|TRBV20-1|TRBD2
TGCAGTGCTAGCGTCGGACTAGTTGAGACGGAGACCCAGTACTTC
CSASVGLVETETQYF
>TRBJ1-4|-|TRBV4-1|TRBD1
TGCGCCAGCAGCCAACCTCCGGGACAGGGGGCATTAAGCGAAAAACTGTTTTTT
CASSQPPGQGALSEKLFF
>TRBJ2-1|once|TRBV12-3/TRBV12-4|-
TGTGCCAGCGGAACTAGCAGGAGCTCCTACAATGAGCAGTTCTTC
CASGTSRSSYNEQFF
>TRBJ2-1|-|TRBV19|TRBD2
TGTGCCAGTAGTATCAGACTAGCGGGGGCCAATGAGCAGTTCTTC
CASSIRLAGANEQFF
>TRBJ2-1|few|TRBV4-2|-
TGTGCCAGCAGCCAAGAGGCGCGAGACTACAATGAGCAGTTCTTC
CASSQEARDYNEQFF
>TRBJ1-5|many|TRBV9|-
TGTGCCAGCAGCGTAGGGGGAGGCAATCAGCCCCAGCATTTT
CASSVGGGNQPQHF
>TRBJ2-5|many|TRBV7-8|TRBD2
TGTGCCAGCAGCTTATTGCGGGGGGAGGCCGAAGAGACCCAGTACTTC
CASSLLRGEAEETQYF
>TRBJ2-2|many|TRBV4-3|-
TGCGCCAGCAGCCAAGGGGTCGGGGAGCTGTTTTTT
CASSQGVGELFF
>TRBJ1-5|many|TRBV4-1|-
TGCGCCAGCAGCCAGATACCGGGGGCTGGTAATCAGCCCCAGCATTTT
CASSQIPGAGNQPQHF
>TRBJ2-2|-|TRBV28|-
TGTGCCAGCAGTCTGGGGTATCCTGACACCCGGGAGCTGTTTTTT
CASSLGYPDTRELFF
>TRBJ2-1|-|TRBV11-2|TRBD2
TGTGCCAGCAGCAGCGGGGGGGTCTACAATGAGCAGTTCTTC
CASSSGGVYNEQFF
>TRBJ1-5|-|TRBV27|TRBD1
TGTGCCAGCAGTTGGGGACAGGGGGGCAATCAGCCCCAGCATTTT
CASSWGQGGNQPQHF
>TRBJ2-1|-|TRBV4-3|TRBD1
TGCGCCAGCAGCCCCAGACCGGGACAGGGAAATGAGCAGTTCTTC
CASSPRPGQGNEQFF
>TRBJ2-7|-|TRBV6-5|-
TGTGCCAGCAGTTACATTCACGGGGACTACGAGCAGTACTTC
CASSYIHGDYEQYF
>TRBJ2-3|-|TRBV19|TRBD1
TGTGCCAGTAGTATCGGGCAGGGGGTAAGCACAGATACGCAGTATTTT
CASSIGQGVSTDTQYF
>TRBJ2-1|-|TRBV7-2|TRBD2
TGTGCCAGCAGCTTAGATCCGGGACTAGCCCACAATGAGCAGTTCTTC
CASSLDPGLAHNEQFF
>TRBJ2-1|few|TRBV4-3|TRBD2
TGCGCCAGCAGCCCCGGGACTAGCGGTACCTACAATGAGCAGTTCTTC
CASSPGTSGTYNEQFF